This TCR beta chain emerged from a study of shared clonotypes between healthy human individuals. Study-level points and caveats: Enrolling few donors narrowed the genetic and exposure-history diversity that was represented.

The V gene's germline CDR1 is LNHNV and CDR2 YYDKDF (reference sequence). Trimming cost V 3 bases and J 7 bases, with 12 bases left between them. CDR3 size: 13 residues. About this clone itself: Antigen: not known.

CD45RO negativity and positive selection for CCR7 defined naive CD8 cells, a population that excluded terminally differentiated effector memory CD45RA+ cells. Every subset's genomic DNA went evenly onto several immunoSEQ plates. Only in-frame clones appear in the TCRdb table, and some are missing; sequencing was by immunoSEQ multiplex PCR. The sample lists about 2.1 million clones; over 85% were seen once. The source material was naive CD8+ T cells from PBMCs. This TCR was sampled from a man younger than 35 in good health. Some clones in this sample may be carry-over from other donors' samples. The chain couples TRBV15 to TRBJ1-2; D remains ambiguous. The CDR3 loop is CATSRPVVGGYTF. The CDR3 DNA follows: TGTGCCACCAGCAGGCCGGTTGTGGGTGGCTACACCTTC. Full variable domain (outside the CDR3, taken from reference TRBV15 and TRBJ1-2): DAMVIQNPRYQVTQFGKPVTLSCSQTLNHNVMYWYQQKSSQAPKLLFHYYDKDFNNEADTPDNFQSRRPNTSFCFLDIRSPGLGDTAMYLCATSRPVVGGYTFGSGTRLTVV.